This is a list of T cell receptor beta chains from one sample in a study of radiotherapy plus CTLA-4 blockade in lung cancer. Using immunoSEQ multiplex PCR, the repertoire was profiled, and TCRdb retains in-frame clones only, with some absent. The table records roughly 57,000 clones, about 80% of them present only once. Sequenced here: peripheral blood, sampled from a patient treated with radiotherapy plus ipilimumab. The receptors were sampled from a human donor with non-small cell lung cancer whose response to radiotherapy plus ipilimumab could not be evaluated. The conserved cysteine and the conserved F or W are not part of the CDR3 here. Fields, in order: J gene, CDR3 length, V gene, CDR3 protein.

J: TRBJ2-3; length: 14; V: TRBV7-2; CDR3: ASSLGSGTRGDTQY
J: TRBJ2-7; length: 13; V: TRBV5-1; CDR3: ASSLMSSGAYEQY
J: TRBJ1-2; length: 12; V: TRBV14; CDR3: ASSLFSGGYGYT
J: TRBJ2-5; length: 14; V: TRBV4-1; CDR3: ASSTPGGPKRQTQY
J: TRBJ2-3; length: 14; V: TRBV5-1; CDR3: ASRPEVEDHTDTQY
J: TRBJ2-3; length: 12; V: TRBV5-1; CDR3: ASSLSNRADTQY
J: TRBJ1-2; length: 14; V: TRBV6-1; CDR3: ASSEYALQGNYGYT
J: TRBJ1-2; length: 11; V: TRBV5-4; CDR3: ASSTSGAYGYT
J: TRBJ1-1; length: 13; V: TRBV5-6; CDR3: ASSSGGGMNTEAF
J: TRBJ2-3; length: 9; V: TRBV2; CDR3: ASSVGDTQY
J: TRBJ2-2; length: 16; V: TRBV9; CDR3: ASSVGPGTGQNTGELF
J: TRBJ2-3; length: 13; V: TRBV5-1; CDR3: ASSFSGTRTDTQY
J: TRBJ2-3; length: 15; V: TRBV25-1; CDR3: ASSEGSLAGGPDTQY
J: TRBJ2-3; length: 15; V: TRBV9; CDR3: ASSAGTSGENTDTQY
J: TRBJ2-2; length: 13; V: TRBV7-7; CDR3: ASSFSGSKAGELF
J: TRBJ2-7; length: 15; V: TRBV7-9; CDR3: ASSLPRQGPSSYEQY
J: TRBJ1-5; length: 13; V: TRBV19; CDR3: ATDSRRGFPTSQH
J: TRBJ2-5; length: 14; V: TRBV5-1; CDR3: ASSPGLAGGQETQY
J: TRBJ1-2; length: 13; V: TRBV6-5; CDR3: ASSTGGASNYGYT
J: TRBJ2-1; length: 14; V: TRBV5-4; CDR3: ASSGGGARAYNEQF
J: TRBJ1-6; length: 13; V: TRBV6-5; CDR3: ASSYGGEHNSPLH
J: TRBJ2-6; length: 13; V: TRBV19; CDR3: ASRRDHSGANVLT
J: TRBJ1-6; length: 16; V: TRBV19; CDR3: ASSIGRQASSYNSPLH
J: TRBJ1-5; length: 13; V: TRBV4-1; CDR3: ASSKGGRSGQPQH
J: TRBJ2-2; length: 14; V: TRBV1; CDR3: TSSQDGARTSGELF
J: TRBJ1-5; length: 13; V: TRBV28; CDR3: ASSLRQGAHQPQH
J: TRBJ2-1; length: 15; V: TRBV28; CDR3: ASSYFRSGQGADEQF
J: TRBJ2-2; length: 16; V: TRBV15; CDR3: ATSRGSSGWGDTGELF
J: TRBJ2-7; length: 12; V: TRBV5-5; CDR3: ASSLGTGKNEQY
J: TRBJ1-2; length: 12; V: TRBV2; CDR3: ASRGGETLYGYT
J: TRBJ2-7; length: 11; V: TRBV25-1; CDR3: ASSRTGGYEQY
J: TRBJ2-7; length: 12; V: TRBV28; CDR3: ASSTSGRAYEQY
J: TRBJ2-7; length: 12; V: TRBV29-1; CDR3: SVVTAGSSYEQY
J: TRBJ2-1; length: 9; V: TRBV25-1; CDR3: ASTYYNEQF
J: TRBJ2-3; length: 15; V: TRBV15; CDR3: ATSRRGTSGGSDTQY
J: TRBJ2-7; length: 11; V: TRBV19; CDR3: ASTLGRGYEQY
J: TRBJ1-2; length: 11; V: TRBV5-1; CDR3: ASSSDINYGYT
J: TRBJ1-2; length: 10; V: TRBV28; CDR3: ASTDRVYGYT
J: TRBJ2-7; length: 13; V: TRBV11-2; CDR3: ASSLVGTGTHEQY
J: TRBJ2-7; length: 11; V: TRBV6-6; CDR3: ASRSDRVNEQY